A selection of T cell receptor beta chains follows, all from one sample in a study of cytomegalovirus exposure and HLA in healthy donors. Generated by immunoSEQ multiplex PCR, the TCRdb table keeps only in-frame clones and is missing some. The sample comprises tens of thousands of clones, 67% of which are singletons, and 2% to 2.5% rests with the top ten. Sequencing was carried out using PBMCs. Source of these receptors: a man aged 30 to 39 in good health and CMV-seronegative. Both conserved end residues are part of each CDR3. D genes are given only for firm matches. The size entry is marked missing in some rows and otherwise reads once, few, many or a size class.

j_gene | len | d_gene | v_gene | abundance | CDR3aa | CDR3nt
TRBJ2-5 | 17 | - | TRBV10-3 | - | CAISGGRSSGGDETQYF | TGTGCCATCAGTGGGGGTAGGAGTAGCGGTGGGGACGAGACCCAGTACTTC
TRBJ1-2 | 14 | TRBD1 | TRBV28 | - | CASSLEGGARGYTF | TGTGCCAGCAGTTTAGAAGGGGGCGCTCGGGGCTACACCTTC
TRBJ1-1 | 14 | - | TRBV7-3 | - | CASSPSQGHTEAFF | TGTGCCAGCAGCCCCTCCCAGGGGCACACTGAAGCTTTCTTT
TRBJ1-4 | 16 | - | TRBV6-5 | - | CASSYSGAATNEKLFF | TGTGCCAGCAGTTACTCGGGGGCTGCAACTAATGAAAAACTGTTTTTT
TRBJ1-5 | 15 | - | TRBV19 | few | CASSKGRVGNQPQHF | TGTGCCAGTAGTAAGGGCAGGGTGGGCAATCAGCCCCAGCATTTT
TRBJ1-2 | 17 | TRBD1 | TRBV4-3 | few | CASSQQTGTGPFYGYTF | TGCGCCAGCAGCCAACAAACCGGGACAGGACCCTTCTATGGCTACACCTTC
TRBJ1-2 | 15 | - | TRBV12-5 | - | CASGLGGSGNYGYTF | TGTGCTAGTGGTTTAGGAGGCAGTGGTAACTATGGCTACACCTTC
TRBJ2-1 | 17 | - | TRBV4-1 | - | CASSQPYRGSRDNEQFF | TGCGCCAGCAGCCAACCCTACCGGGGTAGCCGCGACAATGAGCAGTTCTTC
TRBJ1-5 | 17 | TRBD1 | TRBV15 | - | CATSRAWGQTDNQPQHF | TGTGCCACCAGCAGAGCTTGGGGACAGACCGACAATCAGCCCCAGCATTTT
TRBJ2-1 | 13 | TRBD2 | TRBV19 | - | CASSPGLGWEQFF | TGTGCCAGTAGTCCGGGACTAGGATGGGAGCAGTTCTTC
TRBJ2-5 | 16 | TRBD2 | TRBV7-6 | - | CASSDGLAGVAETQYF | TGTGCCAGCAGCGATGGACTAGCGGGAGTTGCGGAGACCCAGTACTTC
TRBJ2-1 | 15 | TRBD2 | TRBV11-2 | few | CASGNQREGRDEQFF | TGTGCCAGCGGCAACCAGCGGGAGGGCCGGGATGAGCAGTTCTTC
TRBJ2-5 | 17 | TRBD2 | TRBV9 | - | CASSVAGGGGPQETQYF | TGTGCCAGCAGCGTAGCTGGGGGCGGGGGGCCACAAGAGACCCAGTACTTC
TRBJ2-2 | 14 | TRBD1 | TRBV10-1 | - | CASRSTGEAGELFF | TGCGCCAGCCGATCGACAGGGGAGGCCGGGGAGCTGTTTTTT
TRBJ2-7 | 16 | TRBD2 | TRBV5-1 | - | CASSLGGTSGTNEQYF | TGCGCCAGCAGCTTGGGGGGGACTAGCGGGACCAACGAGCAGTACTTC
TRBJ1-1 | 14 | - | TRBV9 | - | CASSVEGMVGEAFF | TGTGCCAGCAGCGTAGAGGGGATGGTGGGAGAAGCTTTCTTT
TRBJ1-2 | 11 | - | TRBV30 | - | CAWSAGGGYTF | TGTGCCTGGAGCGCGGGGGGTGGCTACACCTTC
TRBJ1-5 | 15 | TRBD1 | TRBV27 | - | CATGSGTGISQPQHF | TGTGCCACCGGATCCGGGACAGGTATTTCTCAGCCCCAGCATTTT
TRBJ1-3 | 13 | - | TRBV5-4 | - | CASISNSGNTIYF | TGTGCCAGCATTAGTAACTCTGGAAACACCATATATTTT
TRBJ2-5 | 16 | TRBD2 | TRBV7-9 | - | CASRRHGGGAGETQYF | TGTGCCAGCAGGCGCCACGGCGGGGGGGCCGGAGAGACCCAGTACTTC
TRBJ2-3 | 14 | - | TRBV29-1 | few | CSGRPSRATDTQYF | TGCAGCGGCCGCCCTAGCAGAGCGACCGATACGCAGTATTTT
TRBJ2-2 | 16 | TRBD1 | TRBV18 | - | CASSPGQGVTTGELFF | TGTGCCAGCTCACCCGGACAGGGCGTCACCACCGGGGAGCTGTTTTTT
TRBJ2-7 | 15 | TRBD2 | TRBV5-1 | - | CASSLVAGGPHEQYF | TGCGCCAGCAGCTTAGTAGCGGGAGGGCCACACGAGCAGTACTTC
TRBJ1-5 | 14 | - | TRBV30 | - | CAWSADSALGPQHF | TGTGCCTGGAGTGCGGACAGCGCCTTGGGACCCCAGCATTTT
TRBJ2-1 | 12 | - | TRBV27 | - | CASSFPGNEQFF | TGTGCCAGCAGTTTTCCGGGCAATGAGCAGTTCTTC
TRBJ2-1 | 15 | TRBD1 | TRBV5-8 | - | CASSLDRGGYNEQFF | TGTGCCAGCAGCTTAGACAGGGGCGGCTACAATGAGCAGTTCTTC
TRBJ2-3 | 16 | TRBD2 | TRBV4-2 | - | CASSPRTSGFTDTQYF | TGTGCCAGCAGCCCCCGGACTAGCGGATTCACAGATACGCAGTATTTT
TRBJ2-7 | 19 | TRBD2 | TRBV4-1 | - | CASSHKLGTSRAISYEQYF | TGCGCCAGCAGCCATAAGCTCGGGACTAGTAGGGCAATTTCCTACGAGCAGTACTTC
TRBJ2-5 | 16 | - | TRBV9 | - | CASSLSGGRLQETQYF | TGTGCCAGCAGCCTCTCCGGAGGGCGATTACAAGAGACCCAGTACTTC
TRBJ1-1 | 15 | TRBD1 | TRBV6-5 | medium-sized | CASSYDRGGRTEAFF | TGTGCCAGCAGTTACGACAGGGGGGGAAGGACTGAAGCTTTCTTT
TRBJ2-3 | 13 | - | TRBV12-5 | - | CASGRVPTDTQYF | TGTGCTAGTGGTCGCGTGCCTACAGATACGCAGTATTTT
TRBJ1-1 | 13 | - | TRBV27 | - | CASSRVTNTEAFF | TGTGCCAGCAGCAGGGTGACGAACACTGAAGCTTTCTTT
TRBJ1-2 | 13 | - | TRBV4-2 | - | CASSRTGYDGYTF | TGTGCCAGCAGCCGAACAGGGTACGATGGCTACACCTTC
TRBJ1-2 | 12 | TRBD1 | TRBV28 | - | CASRGQDNGYTF | TGTGCCAGCAGGGGACAGGATAATGGCTACACCTTC
TRBJ1-5 | 17 | - | TRBV21-1 | - | CASSKARGTGWYQPQHF | TGTGCCAGCAGCAAAGCGCGGGGGACAGGGTGGTATCAGCCCCAGCATTTT